The 27 T cell receptor beta chains below come from one sample, sequenced in a study of CD8 T cells in Susac syndrome. Random hexamers were used to reverse transcribe 0.5 to 1 ug of RNA. TCRdb passed the immunoSEQ multiplex PCR reads through MiXCR, listing each CDR3 protein once. The sample holds almost 450,000 distinct CDR3 sequences; approximately 85% are singletons and the top ten take 0.09% to 0.15%. The sequenced sample consisted of CD8+ T cells from PBMCs. The receptor set was obtained from a human donor with multiple sclerosis.

The chain links TRBV12-3 or TRBV12-4 to TRBJ2-3; D may be TRBD2 (7 bases). V lost 2 bases and J 7 bases, leaving 13 bases between the germline ends. This CDR3 is 14 amino acids long. CDR3 sequence (DNA): TGTGCCAGCAGTTTAAAGGGGGGGCCACATACGCAGTATTTT. It is translated as CASSLKGGPHTQYF.

This clonotype was observed once. The CDR3 nucleotides read TGTGCCAGCAGAATCCAGGATGAAGCTTTCTTT. Its translation: CASRIQDEAFF. This chain links TRBV27 with TRBJ1-1; unclear D gene. Per germline, CDR1 MNHEY and CDR2 SMNVEV (reference sequence). CDR3 size: 11 residues. The V end was cut by 6 bases, the J end by 7 bases, with 9 bases between.

The chain has TRBV5-4 and TRBJ2-2; TRBD2 might be the D (6 bases). CDR3 length: 15 residues. Germline V gene data show CDR1 as SGHNT and CDR2 as YYREEE (reference sequence). Deletions cut 0 bases from V and 6 bases from J, with 12 bases between. The CDR3 nucleotides read TGTGCCAGCAGCTTGGCGGGCGGGGTGTCCGGGGAGCTGTTTTTT. It translates to CASSLAGGVSGELFF. Drawing the rest from reference TRBV5-4 and TRBJ2-2, the complete variable domain is ETGVTQSPTHLIKTRGQQVTLRCSSQSGHNTVSWYQQALGQGPQFIFQYYREEENGRGNFPPRFSGLQFPNYSSELNVNALELDDSALYLCASSLAGGVSGELFFGEGSRLTVL.

The V gene is TRBV6-1, the J gene TRBJ2-5; 8 bases map to TRBD1. V dropped 1 base and J dropped 1; count of bases not matched to a gene: 2. Germline-derived CDR1 and CDR2 are MNHNS and SASEGT. The CDR3 sequence is 15 residues long. This chain's CDR3 is CASSEVGQGQETQYF. For the CDR3, the DNA is TGTGCCAGCAGTGAAGTAGGACAGGGCCAAGAGACCCAGTACTTC.

CDR3 sequence reads: CASSSGQEGYGYTF. The CDR3 DNA sequence: TGCGCCAGCAGCTCTGGACAGGAGGGCTATGGCTACACCTTC. V and J are TRBV5-1 and TRBJ1-2; 7 bases map to TRBD1. In germline, CDR1 is SGHRS, CDR2 YFSETQ. Trimming took 3 bases from V and 4 from J; bases not matched to a gene: 6. CDR3 length: 14 amino acids.

A remark on this clonotype: The conserved phenylalanine or tryptophan normally closing the CDR3 is absent here, so this likely arose from a read error. The chain is built from TRBV7-8 and TRBJ2-3; 10 bases agree with TRBD2. CDR1 and CDR2 (germline): SGHVS, FQNEAQ. The CDR3 covers 16 residues. J was trimmed by 6 bases and V by 1 base; bases with no gene match: 7. In nucleotides, the CDR3 is TGTGCCAGCAGCTTAGAATTAGCGGGGGGACGTGATACGCAGTATCTT. Translating gives CASSLELAGGRDTQYL.

This sequence joins TRBV20-1 and TRBJ2-4; 10 nucleotides line up with TRBD2. V gave up 0 bases and J gave up 2 bases; unmatched junction bases: 10. The germline V gene has CDR1 DFQATT and CDR2 SNEGSKA (reference sequence). The CDR3 spans 18 residues. CDR3 protein: CSARDSGRAGGSKNIQYF. DNA of the CDR3: TGCAGTGCTAGAGATTCTGGGCGAGCGGGAGGGTCCAAAAACATTCAGTACTTC.

The V gene is TRBV11-2, the J gene TRBJ2-5; a weak D match, TRBD1 (5 bases). Germline CDR1 and CDR2: SGHAT and FQNNGV. V lost 8 bases, J lost 10 bases, and 20 bases lay in between. The CDR3 loop spans 13 amino acids. The CDR3 sequence is CASARQMAEGQYF. The CDR3 DNA follows: TGTGCCAGCGCCCGACAGATGGCCGAAGGCCAGTACTTC.

The rearrangement uses TRBV7-9 and TRBJ2-1; 9 nucleotides align to TRBD2. This CDR3 region has 13 residues. From germline, CDR1 is SEHNR and CDR2 FQNEAQ (reference sequence). The V gene end was trimmed by 11 bases and the J gene end by 4 bases; junction bases not matched to a gene: 6. The CDR3 sequence is CASKTSGYNEQFF. CDR3 nucleotide sequence: TGTGCCTCAAAGACTAGCGGATACAATGAGCAGTTCTTC.

The chain is built from TRBV4-1 and TRBJ2-5; 10 nucleotides line up with TRBD2. From germline, CDR1 is MGHRA and CDR2 YSYEKL. V lost 3 bases and J lost 4; bases outside the gene matches: 5. The CDR3 totals 15 residues. In nucleotides, the CDR3 is TGCGCCAGCAGCCAGGTGACTAGCGGGCGAGAGACCCAGTACTTC. Its translation is CASSQVTSGRETQYF.

This sequence joins TRBV2 and TRBJ2-3, with 7 bases lining up with TRBD2. J gave up 2 bases and V 2 bases, and 4 bases lay outside the gene matches. The CDR3 extends over 15 amino acids. The germline gives CDR1 SNHLY, CDR2 FYNNEI. CDR3 nucleotides: TGTGCCAGCAGTGAAACCCGGGACTACACAGATACGCAGTATTTT. This gives the protein CASSETRDYTDTQYF.

This chain uses TRBV5-1 with TRBJ2-7; 9 positions agree with TRBD2. The germline V gene has CDR1 SGHRS and CDR2 YFSETQ. After removal of 3 bases from V and 4 bases from J, the junction contained 8 bases not matched to a gene. The CDR3 is 15 amino acids. CDR3 sequence (DNA): TGCGCCAGCAGCTCTGGGGCTAGCGGGGCGTACGAGCAGTACTTC. Translated, it gives CASSSGASGAYEQYF.

V usage is TRBV27 and J usage is TRBJ1-1; no definite D call. CDR1 MNHEY and CDR2 SMNVEV come from the germline V gene (reference sequence). The CDR3 is 15 amino acids. The V gene lost 2 bases and the J gene lost 1 base, with 11 bases spanning the gap. The CDR3 DNA is TGTGCCAGCAGTTTAGAGTATAGGGAGAACACTGAAGCTTTCTTT. It specifies CASSLEYRENTEAFF.

V is TRBV7-6 and J is TRBJ1-1, with 7 bases fitting TRBD1. Germline loops: CDR1 SGHVS, CDR2 FNYEAQ. V was clipped by 5 bases and J by 8 bases; unmatched bases: 11. The CDR3 covers 14 residues. The CDR3 spells CASSLQGGAGEAFF. In DNA, the CDR3 is TGTGCCAGCAGCCTTCAGGGGGGCGCGGGAGAAGCTTTCTTT. The full variable domain, its missing parts supplied by reference TRBV7-6 and TRBJ1-1, is GAGVSQSPRYKVTKRGQDVALRCDPISGHVSLYWYRQALGQGPEFLTYFNYEAQQDKSGLPNDRFSAERPEGSISTLTIQRTEQRDSAMYRCASSLQGGAGEAFFGQGTRLTVV.

The chain joins TRBV19 to TRBJ2-6; no clear D. This CDR3 comprises 15 residues. Trimming left V 4 bases short and J 0 bases short, with 7 bases between. Looked up from germline, CDR1 is LNHDA and CDR2 is SQIVND (reference sequence). Here the CDR3 reads CASSTTPSGANVLTF. CDR3 bases: TGTGCCAGTAGTACCACGCCCTCTGGGGCCAACGTCCTGACTTTC.

V and J are TRBV27 and TRBJ2-7; D remains ambiguous. V gave up 1 base and J gave up 5 bases, with 12 bases separating them. The CDR3 has 14 residues. Germline CDR1 and CDR2: MNHEY and SMNVEV (reference sequence). The CDR3: CASSLFSVPDEQYF. The CDR3, as DNA: TGTGCCAGCAGTTTATTTTCAGTGCCTGACGAGCAGTACTTC.

The V call is TRBV6-1, the J call TRBJ1-5; a possible D gene is TRBD1 (5 bases). Deletions cut 2 bases from V and 0 bases from J, with 8 bases between. Looked up from germline, CDR1 is MNHNS and CDR2 is SASEGT. The CDR3 loop spans 15 amino acids. CDR3 residues: CASSEWGGSNQPQHF. The DNA for the CDR3 is TGTGCCAGCAGTGAATGGGGGGGTAGCAATCAGCCCCAGCATTTT.

This chain uses TRBV28 with TRBJ2-7; 8 bases match TRBD2. J gave up 0 bases and V 4 bases, and 5 bases lay outside the gene matches. Per germline, CDR1 MDHEN and CDR2 SYDVKM. This CDR3 has 15 residues. As DNA, the CDR3 is TGTGCCAGCAGTTCCAGCGGGAGAGCCTCCTACGAGCAGTACTTC. Its protein product is CASSSSGRASYEQYF.

The V gene is TRBV2, the J gene TRBJ2-3; a possible D gene is TRBD1 (5 bases). Germline CDR1 reads SNHLY; CDR2 reads FYNNEI. This CDR3 has 13 residues. Trimming pared 7 bases from V and 2 bases from J, leaving 10 bases between. This CDR3 reads CASTRTPTDTQYF. CDR3 sequence (DNA): TGTGCCAGCACCCGGACACCCACAGATACGCAGTATTTT.

CDR3 bases: TGCGCCAGCAGCCAAGAGACGCCTTACACAGATACGCAGTATTTT. Translated, it gives CASSQETPYTDTQYF. The chain links TRBV4-1 to TRBJ2-3, with unresolved D. Germline V gene lookup returns CDR1 MGHRA and CDR2 YSYEKL. The CDR3 consists of 15 residues. V was trimmed by 0 bases and J by 2 bases, leaving 9 bases between them.

The chain is built from TRBV20-1 and TRBJ1-6; D is perhaps TRBD1 (5 bases). The CDR3 has 14 amino acids. Deletions cut 3 bases from V and 8 bases from J, with 14 bases between. Germline values: CDR1 DFQATT, CDR2 SNEGSKA (reference sequence). DNA for the CDR3: TGCAGTGCTAGGCCGGGACCCATTTATTCACCCCTCCACTTT. It translates to CSARPGPIYSPLHF.

J is TRBJ2-7 and V is TRBV7-9, with TRBD1 matching 7 bases. Per germline, CDR1 SEHNR and CDR2 FQNEAQ (reference sequence). After removal of 5 bases from V and 5 bases from J, the junction contained 6 bases not matched to a gene. The CDR3 runs to 13 residues. CDR3 residues: CASSLPGQHEQYF. CDR3 bases: TGTGCCAGCAGCCTACCGGGACAGCACGAGCAGTACTTC. The complete variable domain, with remaining parts taken from reference TRBV7-9 and TRBJ2-7, reads DTGVSQNPRHKITKRGQNVTFRCDPISEHNRLYWYRQTLGQGPEFLTYFQNEAQLEKSRLLSDRFSAERPKGSFSTLEIQRTEQGDSAMYLCASSLPGQHEQYFGPGTRLTVT.

This clonotype was counted once. The chain uses TRBV27 and TRBJ2-1, with D possibly TRBD2 on 6 matching bases. Trimming pared 11 bases from V and 9 bases from J, leaving 17 bases between. The CDR3 spans 12 residues. Germline loops: CDR1 MNHEY, CDR2 SMNVEV (reference sequence). The DNA for the CDR3 is TGTGCCGGGGGGACCCCTCAAGGTGAGCAGTTCTTC. It codes for CAGGTPQGEQFF.

This chain links TRBV10-3 with TRBJ2-7; TRBD2 matches 9 bases. Trimming at V came to 8 bases and at J to 6 bases, leaving 8 bases not matched to a gene. The CDR3 has 13 amino acids. CDR1 ENHRY and CDR2 SYGVKD come from the germline V gene. The CDR3 DNA reads as TGTGCCATCGAGGGACTAGCTAACGGCGAGCAGTACTTC. Protein product: CAIEGLANGEQYF.

The chain couples TRBV27 to TRBJ2-1; no reliable D call. Germline V lookup: CDR1 MNHEY, CDR2 SMNVEV (reference sequence). The CDR3 runs to 15 residues. V was shortened by 4 bases and J by 3 bases, with 13 bases between the two germline ends. CDR3 sequence: CASSSLPPDYNEQFF. CDR3 nucleotides: TGTGCCAGCAGTTCCTTACCCCCGGACTACAATGAGCAGTTCTTC.

This chain links TRBV18 with TRBJ2-7; 8 nucleotides match TRBD2. CDR3 length equals 16 residues. Germline CDR1 and CDR2: KGHSH and LQKENI. Germline trimming cut 4 bases from V and 6 bases from J; bases unmatched to any gene: 14. The CDR3 bases are TGTGCCAGCTCACGCGGGGGGAGACAGGCTATCTCCGAGCAGTACTTC. The encoded protein is CASSRGGRQAISEQYF.

The V gene is TRBV2, the J gene TRBJ2-1; D is ambiguous. The CDR3 runs to 15 residues. The V gene's germline CDR1 is SNHLY and CDR2 FYNNEI. V shed 1 base and J shed 2 bases, with 9 bases lying between them. CDR3 bases: TGTGCCAGCAGTGAAGGAGCCGAGACCTACAATGAGCAGTTCTTC. This encodes CASSEGAETYNEQFF.